Shown below are 30 T cell receptor beta chains from a single sample sequenced in a study of OX40 agonist ivuxolimab in advanced cancers. Assay used: immunoSEQ multiplex PCR; TCRdb lists only in-frame clones, some missing. Of about 79,000 clones listed, around 90% are singletons. This sample comprised CD4+ or CD8+ T cells sorted from blood, obtained in a trial of the OX40 agonist ivuxolimab. These receptor sequences come from an adult with an advanced solid tumor such as melanoma, head and neck, liver or kidney cancer.

CDR3 in DNA: TGTGCCAGCTCACCAGCGACAGGGAGCACTGAAGCTTTCTTT. The encoded protein is CASSPATGSTEAFF. This rearrangement joins TRBV18 to TRBJ1-1; 7 bases align to TRBD1. Germline CDR1 is KGHSH and CDR2 is LQKENI. The V and J ends lost 2 bases and 4 bases, in that order; junction bases with no gene match: 4. The CDR3 is made up of 14 amino acids.

The chain has TRBV19 and TRBJ2-5; the match to TRBD2 covers 11 bases. Germline CDR1 is LNHDA and CDR2 is SQIVND (reference sequence). V lost 2 bases to trimming and J lost 4 bases; unmatched junction nucleotides: 0. The CDR3 is made up of 14 amino acids. Here the CDR3 reads CASSILAGGETQYF. CDR3 DNA: TGTGCCAGTAGTATACTAGCGGGAGGAGAGACCCAGTACTTC.

CDR3: CASSLAAFSYEQYF. The CDR3 DNA is TGTGCCAGCAGTTTAGCCGCCTTTTCCTACGAGCAGTACTTC. The gene calls are TRBV25-1 and TRBJ2-7; D is unresolved. This CDR3 comprises 14 residues. V shed 5 bases and J shed 1 base, with 12 bases lying between them. CDR1 is MGHDK and CDR2 is SYGVNS in the germline V gene.

The V gene is TRBV2, the J gene TRBJ2-1; D unresolved. The CDR3 contains 14 residues. The V end lost 7 bases, the J end lost 5 bases, and 15 bases lay between the germline ends. The germline V gene has CDR1 SNHLY and CDR2 FYNNEI. CDR3 nucleotides: TGTGCCAGCAAGAATTTTATCGGGCACAATGAGCAGTTCTTC. Its protein product is CASKNFIGHNEQFF.

The chain carries TRBV28 and TRBJ1-2; the D gene is possibly TRBD1 (5 bases). The CDR3 has 14 amino acids. V lost 3 bases and J lost 4, with 12 bases in between. Germline V gene sequence: CDR1 MDHEN, CDR2 SYDVKM. The CDR3 loop reads CASSFNRPPYGYTF. The CDR3 DNA follows: TGTGCCAGCAGTTTCAACAGGCCGCCCTATGGCTACACCTTC.

The genes are TRBV11-2 and TRBJ2-7; the match to TRBD1 covers 10 bases. Per germline, CDR1 SGHAT and CDR2 FQNNGV. This CDR3 has 15 amino acids. With V trimmed by 5 bases and J by 4 bases, 8 bases remained unmatched. The CDR3 region has the DNA TGTGCCAGCAGCCAATCCCGGGACAGGGGTTACGAGCAGTACTTC. As protein: CASSQSRDRGYEQYF. The complete variable domain, with remaining parts taken from reference TRBV11-2 and TRBJ2-7, reads EAGVAQSPRYKIIEKRQSVAFWCNPISGHATLYWYQQILGQGPKLLIQFQNNGVVDDSQLPKDRFSAERLKGVDSTLKIQPAKLEDSAVYLCASSQSRDRGYEQYFGPGTRLTVT.

The chain carries TRBV5-6 and TRBJ1-2, with a tentative D call TRBD1 (5 bases). V shed 4 bases and J shed 7 bases, with 23 bases lying between them. The V gene's germline CDR1 is SGHDT and CDR2 YYEEEE. The CDR3 sequence is 16 residues long. The CDR3 coding sequence is TGTGCCAGCAGCCCTGTACGTTTCGGGGGACGTTTTGGCTACACCTTC. It encodes CASSPVRFGGRFGYTF.

The chain uses TRBV21-1 and TRBJ2-7; the D call in the table, TRBD2, was not verified against the DNA. TRBV21-1 is given as a pseudogene. This CDR3 has 15 residues. CDR3 sequence (DNA): TGTGCCAGCAGCAAATATAGCGGGAGGTTTTACGAGCAGTACTTC. Protein sequence: CASSKYSGRFYEQYF.

The chain uses TRBV7-8 and TRBJ2-7; D is unclear. The length of the CDR3 is 14 residues. V lost 2 bases to trimming and J lost 4 bases, with 12 bases between them. Looked up from germline, CDR1 is SGHVS and CDR2 is FQNEAQ. The CDR3 coding sequence is TGTGCCAGCAGCTTAACCGGTAGCAGTTACGAGCAGTACTTC. Protein: CASSLTGSSYEQYF.

This clone came up a few times. At one end the junction does not follow the germline gene, possibly because of a read error. The rearrangement joins TRBV6-1 to TRBJ2-7, with D perhaps matching TRBD1 or TRBD2 (5 bases each). CDR1 is MNHNS and CDR2 is SASEGT in the germline V gene. The CDR3 runs 13 residues. Written as DNA, the CDR3 is TGTGCCAGCAGGGAAGGACCGGGGCTCGAGCAGTACTTC. Translating it yields CASREGPGLEQYF.

The rearrangement joins TRBV29-1 to TRBJ1-5; D is unresolved. This CDR3 spans 15 amino acids. The V gene's germline CDR1 is SQVTM and CDR2 ANQGSEA. Trimming cost V 4 bases and J 0 bases, with 13 bases left between them. CDR3 sequence reads: CSVVRRGNSNQPQHF. The CDR3 region has the DNA TGCAGCGTTGTTCGTCGAGGGAATAGCAATCAGCCCCAGCATTTT.

The chain joins TRBV28 to TRBJ1-4; 7 bases are shared with TRBD1. The CDR3 spans 18 residues. Germline-derived CDR1 and CDR2 are MDHEN and SYDVKM. V lost 6 bases, J lost 5 bases, and 18 bases stayed unmatched. The DNA for the CDR3 is TGTGCCAGCAGGACCTCTAGAACCAACAGGGGTGCAAATGAAAAACTGTTTTTT. It yields the protein CASRTSRTNRGANEKLFF.

The chain is built from TRBV19 and TRBJ2-7; TRBD1 matches at 8 bases. V trimming: 4 bases; J trimming: 1 base; junction bases outside the gene matches: 6. CDR1 and CDR2 (germline): LNHDA, SQIVND (reference sequence). The CDR3 sequence is 15 residues long. The CDR3: CASSTATGASYEQYF. The CDR3, as DNA: TGTGCCAGTAGTACCGCGACAGGGGCTTCCTACGAGCAGTACTTC.

V usage is TRBV10-3 and J usage is TRBJ1-4; 8 bases agree with TRBD1. This CDR3 spans 15 amino acids. Germline V gene data show CDR1 as ENHRY and CDR2 as SYGVKD. Trimming took 5 bases from V and 4 from J; bases not matched to a gene: 6. CDR3 nucleotide sequence: TGTGCCATCAGTAAGACAGGGGAAAATAATGAAAAACTGTTTTTT. It specifies CAISKTGENNEKLFF.

The chain joins TRBV28 to TRBJ2-3, with D uncertain. Germline V gene sequence: CDR1 MDHEN, CDR2 SYDVKM. Trimming cost V 2 bases and J 2 bases, with 8 bases left between them. The CDR3 is 14 residues long. This CDR3 reads CASSLRQFTDTQYF. CDR3 in DNA: TGTGCCAGCAGTTTAAGGCAGTTCACAGATACGCAGTATTTT.

As DNA, the CDR3 is TGTGCCAGCAGGACTGACGGGAGGGCCAATAATGAGCAGTTCTTC. Residues: CASRTDGRANNEQFF. The chain has TRBV2 and TRBJ2-1, with 8 bases matching TRBD2. V trimming: 6 bases; J trimming: 7 bases; junction bases outside the gene matches: 11. The CDR3 is 15 amino acids. Per the germline V gene, CDR1 is SNHLY and CDR2 is FYNNEI.

This chain's CDR3 is CASRNSGRTNEQFF. CDR3 DNA sequence: TGTGCCAGCAGAAATAGCGGGAGGACAAATGAGCAGTTCTTC. V usage is TRBV28 and J usage is TRBJ2-1, with 10 positions matching TRBD2. The junction had 6 bases not matched to a gene; V was cut back by 6 bases and J by 7 bases. The CDR3 loop spans 14 amino acids. Germline V gives CDR1 MDHEN, CDR2 SYDVKM.

The chain recombines TRBV7-9 with TRBJ2-7; 10 nucleotides match TRBD1. V gave up 6 bases and J gave up 4 bases; unmatched junction bases: 6. Germline assignment: CDR1 SEHNR and CDR2 FQNEAQ (reference sequence). The CDR3 has 14 residues. CDR3 DNA: TGTGCCAGCAGTCCCGGGACAGGGGTATACGAGCAGTACTTC. Protein product: CASSPGTGVYEQYF.

Comments on this clone: Additional DNA sequences in this sample encode the identical CDR3. For the CDR3, the DNA is TGTGCCAGCTCATCTCAAGAGACCCAGTACTTC. The encoded protein is CASSSQETQYF. This chain connects TRBV18 to TRBJ2-5; D remains ambiguous. CDR3 size: 11 residues. Trimming stripped 5 bases from V and 2 bases from J, with 3 bases between. Per germline, CDR1 KGHSH and CDR2 LQKENI.

The genes are TRBV2 and TRBJ2-7; 12 bases map to TRBD2. Germline V CDR1 and CDR2: SNHLY, FYNNEI. Trimming removed 5 bases from V and 6 bases from J; junction bases left unmatched: 8. The CDR3 has 15 residues. As DNA, the CDR3 is TGTGCCAGCAGTCAATTGACTAGCGGGAGCGTCGAGCAGTACTTC. Protein product: CASSQLTSGSVEQYF.

This clone appeared a few times. This rearrangement joins TRBV7-3 to TRBJ2-7; D gene ambiguous. The V end lost 5 bases, the J end lost 3 bases, and 5 bases lay between the germline ends. The germline V gene has CDR1 SGHTA and CDR2 FQGTGA. The CDR3 is 11 residues long. The CDR3, as DNA: TGTGCCAGCAGCCCTTTCTACGAGCAGTACTTC. Protein product: CASSPFYEQYF.

The chain recombines TRBV5-4 with TRBJ2-5; D is undetermined. There are 13 residues in the CDR3. Germline CDR1 is SGHNT and CDR2 is YYREEE (reference sequence). Between the trimmed V and J ends, which lost 7 bases and 5 bases, there was a span of 15 bases. The CDR3 coding sequence is TGTGCCAGCGGCTCCGGGTATCGGGAGACCCAGTACTTC. The encoded protein is CASGSGYRETQYF.

The CDR3 DNA is TGTGCCAGCAGCTTAAGCGGGGCTCGGAACACTGAAGCTTTCTTT. This codes for CASSLSGARNTEAFF. The genes are TRBV7-3 and TRBJ1-1, with D maybe TRBD1 (5 bases). The CDR3 extends over 15 amino acids. Germline CDR1 reads SGHTA; CDR2 reads FQGTGA. Deletions cut 1 base from V and 1 base from J, with 10 bases between. The variable domain in full, with the rest retrieved from reference TRBV7-3 and TRBJ1-1, is GAGVSQTPSNKVTEKGKYVELRCDPISGHTALYWYRQSLGQGPEFLIYFQGTGAADDSGLPNDRFFAVRPEGSVSTLKIQRTERGDSAVYLCASSLSGARNTEAFFGQGTRLTVV.

The rearrangement joins TRBV30 to TRBJ1-4; 9 bases agree with TRBD1. CDR3 length equals 14 residues. V trimming: 0 bases; J trimming: 7 bases; junction bases outside the gene matches: 3. Germline CDR1 is GTSNPN and CDR2 is SVGIG (reference sequence). The CDR3 loop reads CAWSVQGAGEKLFF. The CDR3 DNA follows: TGTGCCTGGAGTGTACAGGGGGCCGGTGAAAAACTGTTTTTT. The complete variable domain, with remaining parts taken from reference TRBV30 and TRBJ1-4, reads SQTIHQWPATLVQPVGSPLSLECTVEGTSNPNLYWYRQAAGRGLQLLFYSVGIGQISSEVPQNLSASRPQDRQFILSSKKLLLSDSGFYLCAWSVQGAGEKLFFGSGTQLSVL.

This clone was picked up one time. The chain carries TRBV5-1 and TRBJ1-1; tentatively, D is TRBD1 (6 bases). Germline V gene lookup returns CDR1 SGHRS and CDR2 YFSETQ. Trimming removed 2 bases at V and 2 bases at J, with 13 bases between. The CDR3 runs to 15 residues. This chain's CDR3 is CASSLAGARNTEAFF. The CDR3, as DNA: TGCGCCAGCAGCTTAGCGGGGGCGCGCAACACTGAAGCTTTCTTT. The full variable domain, its missing parts supplied by reference TRBV5-1 and TRBJ1-1, is KAGVTQTPRYLIKTRGQQVTLSCSPISGHRSVSWYQQTPGQGLQFLFEYFSETQRNKGNFPGRFSGRQFSNSRSEMNVSTLELGDSALYLCASSLAGARNTEAFFGQGTRLTVV.

The V and J genes are TRBV28 and TRBJ2-5; 9 nucleotides align to TRBD1. J gave up 1 base and V 5 bases, and 5 bases lay outside the gene matches. The CDR3 runs to 15 residues. Germline-derived CDR1 and CDR2 are MDHEN and SYDVKM. This CDR3 is CASSGRTGVQETQYF. The CDR3 bases are TGTGCCAGCAGTGGTCGGACAGGGGTCCAAGAGACCCAGTACTTC.

Here the CDR3 DNA reads TGTGCCAGCAGCTTTTCTGCTATGGAGGGCGGGGAGCTGTTTTTT. This encodes CASSFSAMEGGELFF. V and J are TRBV11-1 and TRBJ2-2; the D gene is possibly TRBD2 (6 bases). Trimming pared 3 bases from V and 7 bases from J, leaving 15 bases between. Looked up from germline, CDR1 is SGHAT and CDR2 is FQDESV (reference sequence). The CDR3 runs to 15 residues.

The chain employs TRBV7-9 and TRBJ1-1; 9 bases map to TRBD1. V was clipped by 4 bases and J by 4 bases; unmatched bases: 4. Germline CDR1 SEHNR, CDR2 FQNEAQ (reference sequence). This CDR3 has 14 amino acids. CDR3 coding DNA: TGTGCCAGCAGCTATCAGACAGGGGGCACTGAAGCTTTCTTT. This gives the protein CASSYQTGGTEAFF.

This chain connects TRBV11-2 to TRBJ1-5, with D maybe TRBD1 (6 bases). Trimming removed 4 bases at V and 4 bases at J, with 17 bases between. The CDR3 extends over 16 amino acids. The germline V gene has CDR1 SGHAT and CDR2 FQNNGV. CDR3 in DNA: TGTGCCAGCAGCTCAAGACAGGCTCAGGGAAATCAGCCCCAGCATTTT. Amino acids: CASSSRQAQGNQPQHF.

This sequence joins TRBV6-5 and TRBJ2-7; TRBD1 agrees at 10 bases. CDR1 and CDR2 from the germline V gene are MNHEY and SVGAGI. The CDR3 has 14 amino acids. The V and J ends lost 6 bases and 7 bases, in that order; junction bases with no gene match: 9. The CDR3 sequence: CASRPGQGFEEQYF. The CDR3 DNA reads TGTGCCAGCAGACCGGGACAGGGGTTTGAGGAGCAGTACTTC.